This T cell receptor (beta chain) was captured in a study of blood T cell repertoires in COVID-19. Study in general: Collection of acute and convalescent COVID-19 samples took place in the United States, Italy and Spain. PBMCs, B-cell-depleted T cells, or T cells provided the cDNA or gDNA that made up the material.

Clones were read by immunoSEQ multiplex PCR, and TCRdb kept only the in-frame ones, dropping some. The sample lists about 260,000 clones, about 87% occurring once. Germline loops: CDR1 SGHNT, CDR2 YYREEE (reference sequence). The CDR3 spans 14 residues. Deletions cut 4 bases from V and 4 bases from J, with 14 bases between. The sequencing input was peripheral blood. This sequence originates from a man in his sixties who had recovered from COVID-19. The rearrangement joins TRBV5-4 to TRBJ1-2, with D possibly matching TRBD1 (5 bases). CDR3 sequence reads: CASSARQSFYGYTF. CDR3 DNA sequence: TGTGCCAGCAGCGCAAGACAGAGCTTCTATGGCTACACCTTC.